The 13 T cell receptor beta chains reported below all come from one sample, sequenced in a study of T cell repertoires in cytomegalovirus infection. Using its own MiXCR run on the reads, TCRdb lists one record per CDR3 protein. The sample consists of about 340,000 distinct CDR3 sequences, around 29% of them appearing once. No antigen has been identified for these receptors. The starting material was cultured PBMCs, obtained from culture after CMV antigen stimulation. Every receptor here comes from a human donor in good health (CMV status not recorded). Some clones in this sample may be carry-over from other donors' samples.

This chain joins TRBV28 and TRBJ1-2; possible D gene TRBD1, 6 bases. CDR1 is MDHEN, CDR2 SYDVKM, per germline. The CDR3 has 14 amino acids. V was pared by 6 bases and J by 5 bases, with 16 bases between. The CDR3 DNA sequence: TGTGCCAGCAGCCTCGGGGGCCCCACATATGGCTACACCTTC. Protein product: CASSLGGPTYGYTF.

The chain links TRBV6-1 to TRBJ1-2; no clear D. CDR3 length: 12 amino acids. With 5 bases removed from V and 8 bases from J, the gap between germline ends came to 12 bases. Per the germline V gene, CDR1 is MNHNS and CDR2 is SASEGT. In DNA form, the CDR3 reads TGTGCCAGCAGTAATGGTCCCTCCGGCTACACCTTC. As protein: CASSNGPSGYTF.

As to this clonotype: One junction end does not reproduce the germline sequence, and a read error may be involved. The J gene is TRBJ2-1, the V gene TRBV30; D gene ambiguous. The CDR3 loop spans 13 amino acids. Germline V CDR1 and CDR2: GTSNPN, SVGIG (reference sequence). CDR3 sequence (DNA): TGTGCCCGGAGTTCTGACGTTCCCGGTGAGCAGTTCTTC. Amino acid sequence: CARSSDVPGEQFF.

The chain is built from TRBV12-3 or TRBV12-4 and TRBJ2-1; no clear D gene. Trimming cost V 2 bases and J 5 bases, with 7 bases left between them. The CDR3 consists of 13 residues. The CDR3 here is CASSLPPHNEQFF. CDR3 DNA: TGTGCCAGCAGTTTACCGCCCCACAATGAGCAGTTCTTC.

This clonotype was seen a few times. The chain carries TRBV6-1 and TRBJ2-1, with D perhaps being TRBD1 or TRBD2 (6 bases each). This CDR3 has 13 amino acids. CDR1 and CDR2 from the germline V gene are MNHNS and SASEGT. The V and J ends lost 6 bases and 9 bases respectively, with 15 bases between them. CDR3 sequence reads: CASRELARGEQFF. The CDR3 coding sequence is TGTGCCAGCAGAGAACTAGCCAGGGGTGAGCAGTTCTTC.

This chain joins TRBV27 and TRBJ1-5, with 8 bases lining up with TRBD1. This CDR3 is 15 amino acids long. Germline V CDR1 and CDR2: MNHEY, SMNVEV (reference sequence). The J segment lost 1 base and the V segment lost 6 bases, leaving 5 bases of the junction unmatched. CDR3 amino acids: CASSGQGRSNQPQHF. The CDR3 region has the DNA TGTGCCAGCAGCGGACAGGGTAGGAGCAATCAGCCCCAGCATTTT.

This clonotype was found a few times. CDR3 nucleotide sequence: TGTGCCAGCAGCTTAAGCATACGCACTAATGAAAAACTGTTTTTT. As protein: CASSLSIRTNEKLFF. The chain combines TRBV7-2 with TRBJ1-4; D is uncertain. CDR3 length equals 15 residues. V was pared by 2 bases and J by 2 bases, with 9 bases between. In germline, CDR1 is SGHTA, CDR2 FQGNSA.

V and J are TRBV20-1 and TRBJ1-2; D is undetermined. The CDR3 sequence is 11 residues long. The ends were cut back, 3 bases at V and 7 bases at J, with 9 bases in the middle. CDR1 and CDR2 (germline): DFQATT, SNEGSKA (reference sequence). DNA for the CDR3: TGCAGTGCTAGGAACGGCCGTGGCTACACCTTC. It encodes CSARNGRGYTF.

This clonotype was seen many times. In DNA, the CDR3 is TGTGCCAGCAGCCAGGACACCACAGCTGGAAACACCATATATTTT. Protein: CASSQDTTAGNTIYF. The V call is TRBV7-6, the J call TRBJ1-3; weak D call: TRBD1 (5 bases). Germline CDR1 is SGHVS and CDR2 is FNYEAQ. The CDR3 spans 15 residues. Trimming removed 5 bases from V and 2 bases from J, with 13 bases in between.

The rearrangement joins TRBV15 to TRBJ1-1, with D unclear. Trimming pared 1 base from V and 4 bases from J, leaving 13 bases between. The germline gives CDR1 LNHNV, CDR2 YYDKDF (reference sequence). The CDR3 runs to 15 residues. The CDR3: CATSRVGSVGTEAFF. DNA of the CDR3: TGTGCCACCAGCAGAGTCGGGAGTGTAGGCACTGAAGCTTTCTTT.

The chain uses TRBV4-1 and TRBJ1-2; no clear D gene. The ends were cut back, 5 bases at V and 2 bases at J, with 15 bases in the middle. The germline V gene has CDR1 MGHRA and CDR2 YSYEKL. The CDR3 contains 15 residues. CDR3 sequence reads: CASSTQAYLNYGYTF. The CDR3 DNA follows: TGCGCCAGCAGCACCCAGGCCTACCTAAACTATGGCTACACCTTC.

The J gene is TRBJ2-1, the V gene TRBV12-5; 10 nucleotides agree with TRBD2. CDR1 and CDR2 from the germline V gene are LGHNT and FRNRAP. After removal of 5 bases from V and 8 bases from J, the junction contained 9 bases not matched to a gene. This CDR3 has 15 residues. CDR3 in DNA: TGTGCTAGTGGTACCTGGAGCGGGGGGGAAGATGAGCAGTTCTTC. This translates into CASGTWSGGEDEQFF. Supplemented by reference TRBV12-5 and TRBJ2-1, the full variable domain reads DARVTQTPRHKVTEMGQEVTMRCQPILGHNTVFWYRQTMMQGLELLAYFRNRAPLDDSGMPKDRFSAEMPDATLATLKIQPSEPRDSAVYFCASGTWSGGEDEQFFGPGTRLTVL.

On this clonotype: One end of the junction fails to match germline, which may point to a read error. The CDR3 is CASSLGPEQFF. In DNA form, the CDR3 reads TGTGCCAGCAGCTTAGGTCCCGAGCAGTTCTTC. The chain employs TRBV5-1 and TRBJ2-1, with unresolved D. The germline V gene encodes CDR1 SGHRS and CDR2 YFSETQ. The CDR3 contains 11 residues.